These T cell receptor beta chains were read from a single sample in a study of read filtering for tumor transcriptome and immune sequencing. MiXCR was run by TCRdb on the reads, yielding one entry per CDR3 protein. The table includes some 130,000 distinct CDR3 sequences, about 12% detected once. The sequencing sample was made of a population of CD138-negative cells sorted from bone marrow. The origin of the receptors is a donor aged 40 or over with multiple myeloma. Both conserved end residues are trimmed from each CDR3. Size tells how often a clone was seen (once, few, many) or the class of an expanded clone, and some rows leave it out.

V gene	clone size	J gene	CDR3 protein
TRBV10-2	many	TRBJ2-3	ASSGGPRSGTDTQY
TRBV29-1	many	TRBJ2-1	SVPQGVEQF
TRBV7-9	many	TRBJ2-5	ASSFLAGAGETQY
TRBV7-2	many	TRBJ2-3	ASSLAGVTTDTQY
TRBV4-3	many	TRBJ2-1	ASSQESASAAGEQF
TRBV7-2	few	TRBJ2-3	ASSLNRSPGTDTQY
TRBV19	-	TRBJ2-1	TSSIGREVIFNEQF
TRBV4-1	few	TRBJ2-7	ASSQDEGGSYEQY
TRBV2	many	TRBJ2-3	ASKAHPGTATDTQY
TRBV30	many	TRBJ2-1	AWSVFDFDNEQF
TRBV20-1	many	TRBJ2-1	SAQGGWVNEQF
TRBV4-2	many	TRBJ2-3	ASSQGEADTQY
TRBV7-9	few	TRBJ2-1	ASSQTSGIYNEQF
TRBV19	many	TRBJ2-2	ASDRVAGELF
TRBV29-1	medium-sized	TRBJ1-1	SVDETGDTEAF
TRBV6-6	many	TRBJ1-6	ASSLQGADSPLH
TRBV27	many	TRBJ1-1	ASSLTGVSTEAF
TRBV7-6	few	TRBJ2-1	ASSTKLVLGTSGRDYYNEQF
TRBV30	many	TRBJ1-4	ACEFRATEKLF
TRBV27	-	TRBJ2-5	ASSKGTSGSLEAQY
TRBV3-1	few	TRBJ1-1	ASSPRDRRGTEAF
TRBV10-2	many	TRBJ2-2	ASMDSKNTGELF
TRBV4-1	-	TRBJ1-2	ASGIYRAANHGYT
TRBV6-2/TRBV6-3	many	TRBJ2-1	ASSRGTSGDNEQF
TRBV7-9	many	TRBJ2-1	ASSLVLGARFDEQF
TRBV11-2	-	TRBJ2-7	ASSLLPDNEQY
TRBV29-1	-	TRBJ2-2	SALAGDLTGELF
TRBV7-2	many	TRBJ2-3	ASSLVPDTQY
TRBV20-1	many	TRBJ2-7	SANGGLAGNEQY
TRBV7-6	few	TRBJ2-1	ASSLLAGDFYNEQF
TRBV7-3	many	TRBJ2-1	ASSLLAGVVNEQF
TRBV24-1	few	TRBJ2-2	ATRGTSGSPDTGELF
TRBV12-3/TRBV12-4	few	TRBJ2-1	AGSFGYEQF
TRBV12-3/TRBV12-4	few	TRBJ2-7	ASSPQGSSSYEQY
TRBV11-2	many	TRBJ2-7	ASSFLAGASYEQY
TRBV7-2	many	TRBJ2-1	ASSSADGTEQF
TRBV10-3	many	TRBJ1-1	AISLENTEAF
TRBV10-3	few	TRBJ2-2	AISESNGNTGELS
TRBV7-2	few	TRBJ2-1	ASGSGLAGSPSYYNEQF
TRBV30	-	TRBJ2-1	AWAPGLAGGHILFSSYNEQF
TRBV12-3/TRBV12-4	many	TRBJ2-5	ASGIGAQETQY
TRBV3-1	-	TRBJ1-1	ASSREGHTNTEAF
TRBV19	many	TRBJ2-2	ASSILNANTGELF
TRBV5-4	-	TRBJ1-2	ASSSLGPGGYT
TRBV27	many	TRBJ2-7	ASSDRLAGGPHEQY
TRBV11-2	many	TRBJ1-5	ASSGGQSNQPQH
TRBV6-1	many	TRBJ2-1	ASSEAWVVSGRAHEQF
TRBV15	few	TRBJ2-7	ATSRDGQLGTGPYEQY
TRBV4-3	many	TRBJ2-3	ASSQDTRRDTDTQY
TRBV5-8	many	TRBJ2-1	ASSPRQVSSYNEQF
TRBV12-3/TRBV12-4	-	TRBJ2-2	ASSPGLAGVPGELF
TRBV6-2/TRBV6-3	once	TRBJ1-1	ASRYADRGLGNTEAF
TRBV7-3	many	TRBJ2-5	ASSLHRGETQY
TRBV29-1	many	TRBJ2-1	STRDYNEQF
TRBV10-2	-	TRBJ2-1	ASSEGAATYNEQF
TRBV7-6	many	TRBJ2-7	ASSLGTSGNNEQY
TRBV7-9	many	TRBJ2-2	ASSSRGELF